The sequence of this TCR beta chain was determined in a study of cytomegalovirus exposure and HLA in healthy donors. Overall study results and limits: Cytomegalovirus-associated status was assigned to about 170 TCR beta chains. Rare TCR sequences predominated, though certain public TCRs were found in many donors.

Primers included in the PCR were 60 Vbeta and 13 Jbeta primers. Profiling relied on immunoSEQ multiplex PCR, and the TCRdb table lists in-frame clones only, not all of them. The sample holds some 200,000 clones, 79% seen once. About this clone itself: Its antigen is not identified.

The receptor comes from a woman in her 50s in good health and CMV-seronegative. Material: PBMCs.

Here the CDR3 reads CASSLSGAQGANEKLFF. The CDR3 nucleotides read TGCGCCAGCAGCCTCTCCGGAGCTCAAGGGGCTAATGAAAAACTGTTTTTT. The chain is built from TRBV5-1 and TRBJ1-4; D is possibly TRBD1 (5 bases). V was shortened by 4 bases and J by 3 bases, with 19 bases between the two germline ends. The CDR3 length is 17 residues. Germline assignment: CDR1 SGHRS and CDR2 YFSETQ.